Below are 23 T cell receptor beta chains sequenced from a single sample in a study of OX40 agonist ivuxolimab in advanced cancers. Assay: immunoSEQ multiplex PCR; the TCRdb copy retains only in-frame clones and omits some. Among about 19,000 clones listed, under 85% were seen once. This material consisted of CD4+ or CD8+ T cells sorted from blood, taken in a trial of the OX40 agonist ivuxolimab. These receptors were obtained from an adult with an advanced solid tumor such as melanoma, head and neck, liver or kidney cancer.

In nucleotides, the CDR3 is TGTGCCAGCAGCGCTCCGGGACACCTTAGCAATCAGCCCCAGCATTTT. Residues: CASSAPGHLSNQPQHF. This rearrangement joins TRBV7-8 to TRBJ1-5; D is possibly TRBD1 (6 bases). V lost 5 bases and J 0 bases, leaving 14 bases between the germline ends. CDR3 length: 16 residues. The germline CDR1 and CDR2 sequences are SGHVS and FQNEAQ. Full variable domain (outside the CDR3, taken from reference TRBV7-8 and TRBJ1-5): GAGVSQSPRYKVAKRGQDVALRCDPISGHVSLFWYQQALGQGPEFLTYFQNEAQLDKSGLPSDRFFAERPEGSVSTLKIQRTQQEDSAVYLCASSAPGHLSNQPQHFGDGTRLSIL.

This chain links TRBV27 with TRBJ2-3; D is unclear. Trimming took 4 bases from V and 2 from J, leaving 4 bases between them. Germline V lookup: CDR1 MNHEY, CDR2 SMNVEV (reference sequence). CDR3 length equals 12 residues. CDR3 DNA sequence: TGTGCCAGCAGTTCTTTCACAGATACGCAGTATTTT. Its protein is CASSSFTDTQYF.

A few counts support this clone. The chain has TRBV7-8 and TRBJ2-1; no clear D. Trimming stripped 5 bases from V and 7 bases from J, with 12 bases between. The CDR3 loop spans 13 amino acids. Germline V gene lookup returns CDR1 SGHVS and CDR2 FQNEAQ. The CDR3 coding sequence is TGTGCCAGCAGCACCAATCCCGGGAATGAGCAGTTCTTC. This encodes CASSTNPGNEQFF.

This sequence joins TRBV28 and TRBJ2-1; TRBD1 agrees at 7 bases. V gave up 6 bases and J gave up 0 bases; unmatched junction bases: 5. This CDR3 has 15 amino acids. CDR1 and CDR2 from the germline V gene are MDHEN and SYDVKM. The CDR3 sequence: CASRTDRSSYNEQFF. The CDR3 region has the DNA TGTGCCAGCAGAACGGACAGGAGCTCCTACAATGAGCAGTTCTTC.

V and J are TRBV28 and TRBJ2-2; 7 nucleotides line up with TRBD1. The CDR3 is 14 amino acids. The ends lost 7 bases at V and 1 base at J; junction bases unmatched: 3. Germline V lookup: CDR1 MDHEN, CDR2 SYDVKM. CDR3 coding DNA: TGTGCCAGCATCGGACAGGAGAACACCGGGGAGCTGTTTTTT. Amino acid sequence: CASIGQENTGELFF.

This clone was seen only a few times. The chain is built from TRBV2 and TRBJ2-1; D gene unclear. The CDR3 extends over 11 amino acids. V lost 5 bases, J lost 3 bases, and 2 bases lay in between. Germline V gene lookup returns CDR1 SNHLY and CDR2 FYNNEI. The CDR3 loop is CASSLYNEQFF. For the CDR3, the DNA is TGTGCCAGCAGTCTCTACAATGAGCAGTTCTTC.

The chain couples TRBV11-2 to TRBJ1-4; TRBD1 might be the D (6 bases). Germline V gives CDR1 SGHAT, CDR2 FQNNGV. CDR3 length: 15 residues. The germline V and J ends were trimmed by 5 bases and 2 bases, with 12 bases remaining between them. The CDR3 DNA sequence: TGTGCCAGCAGCAAATATCAGGGGACTAATGAAAAACTGTTTTTT. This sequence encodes CASSKYQGTNEKLFF. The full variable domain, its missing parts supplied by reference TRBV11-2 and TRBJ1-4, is EAGVAQSPRYKIIEKRQSVAFWCNPISGHATLYWYQQILGQGPKLLIQFQNNGVVDDSQLPKDRFSAERLKGVDSTLKIQPAKLEDSAVYLCASSKYQGTNEKLFFGSGTQLSVL.

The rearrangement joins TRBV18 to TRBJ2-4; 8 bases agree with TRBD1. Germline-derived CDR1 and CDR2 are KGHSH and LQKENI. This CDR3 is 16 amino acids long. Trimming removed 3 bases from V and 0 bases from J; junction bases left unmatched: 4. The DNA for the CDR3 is TGTGCCAGCTCACCTGACAGGGGCCAAGCCAAAAACATTCAGTACTTC. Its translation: CASSPDRGQAKNIQYF.

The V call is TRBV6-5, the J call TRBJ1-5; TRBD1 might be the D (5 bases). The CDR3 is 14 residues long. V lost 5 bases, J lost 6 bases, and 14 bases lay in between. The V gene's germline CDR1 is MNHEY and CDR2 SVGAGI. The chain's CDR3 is CASSLASGIQPQHF. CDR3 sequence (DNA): TGTGCCAGCAGTCTGGCGTCAGGGATTCAGCCCCAGCATTTT.

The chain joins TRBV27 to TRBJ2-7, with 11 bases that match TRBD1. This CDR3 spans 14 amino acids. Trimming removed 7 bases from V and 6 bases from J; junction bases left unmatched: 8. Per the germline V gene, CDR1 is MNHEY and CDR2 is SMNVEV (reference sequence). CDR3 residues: CASIMDRGRGEQYF. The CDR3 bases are TGTGCCAGCATTATGGACAGGGGGCGCGGCGAGCAGTACTTC.

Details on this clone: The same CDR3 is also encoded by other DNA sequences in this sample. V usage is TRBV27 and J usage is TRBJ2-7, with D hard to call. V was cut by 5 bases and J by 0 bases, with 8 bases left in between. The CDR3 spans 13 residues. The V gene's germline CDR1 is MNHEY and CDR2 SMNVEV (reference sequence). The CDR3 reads CASSLSASYEQYF. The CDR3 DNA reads TGTGCCAGCAGTCTCTCGGCCTCCTACGAGCAGTACTTC.

Here the CDR3 DNA reads TGCGCCAGCAGCCAAGTTTCAGGCACAGATACGCAGTATTTT. Its translation is CASSQVSGTDTQYF. The gene calls are TRBV4-1 and TRBJ2-3; D remains ambiguous. CDR3 length: 14 amino acids. Per germline, CDR1 MGHRA and CDR2 YSYEKL. V was clipped by 1 base and J by 1 base, with 6 bases between them.

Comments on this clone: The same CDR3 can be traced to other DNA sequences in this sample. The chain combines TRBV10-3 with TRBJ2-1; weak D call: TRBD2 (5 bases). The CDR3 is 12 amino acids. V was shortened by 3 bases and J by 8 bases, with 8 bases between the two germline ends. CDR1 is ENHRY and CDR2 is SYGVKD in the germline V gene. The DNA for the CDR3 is TGTGCCATCAGTGATCTGGAGGATGAGCAGTTCTTC. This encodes CAISDLEDEQFF.

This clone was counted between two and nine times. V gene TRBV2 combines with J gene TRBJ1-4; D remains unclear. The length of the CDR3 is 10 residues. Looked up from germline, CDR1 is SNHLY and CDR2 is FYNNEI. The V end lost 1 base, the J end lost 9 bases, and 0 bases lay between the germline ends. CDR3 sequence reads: CASSEEKLFF. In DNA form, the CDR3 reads TGTGCCAGCAGTGAAGAAAAACTGTTTTTT.

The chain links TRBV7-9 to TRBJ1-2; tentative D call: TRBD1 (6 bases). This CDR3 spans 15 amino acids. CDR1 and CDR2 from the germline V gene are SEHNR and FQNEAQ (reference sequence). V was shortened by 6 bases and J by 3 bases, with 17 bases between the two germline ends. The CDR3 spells CASRSTGSLDYGYTF. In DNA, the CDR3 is TGTGCCAGCAGATCTACAGGGTCGTTAGACTATGGCTACACCTTC.

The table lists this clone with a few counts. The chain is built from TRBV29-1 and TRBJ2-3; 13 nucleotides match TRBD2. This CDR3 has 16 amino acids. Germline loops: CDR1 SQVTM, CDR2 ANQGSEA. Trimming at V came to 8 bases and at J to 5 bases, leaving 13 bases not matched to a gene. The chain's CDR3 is CSYRLAGGVYVDTQYF. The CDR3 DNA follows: TGCAGCTATCGACTAGCGGGGGGAGTATATGTAGATACGCAGTATTTT.

CDR3 protein: CASSGRAGELFF. The CDR3 nucleotides are TGTGCCAGCAGTGGAAGGGCCGGGGAGCTGTTTTTT. This chain connects TRBV28 to TRBJ2-2; no clear D. Germline V CDR1 and CDR2: MDHEN, SYDVKM. The CDR3 loop spans 12 amino acids. V lost 5 bases and J lost 6, with 7 bases in between.

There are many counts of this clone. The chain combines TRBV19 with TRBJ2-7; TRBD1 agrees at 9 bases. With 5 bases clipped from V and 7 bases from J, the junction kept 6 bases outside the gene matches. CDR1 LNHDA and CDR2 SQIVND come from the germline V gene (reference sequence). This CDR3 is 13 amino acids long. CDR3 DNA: TGTGCCAGTAGTCAAGGACAGGGGTGGGAGCAGTACTTC. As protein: CASSQGQGWEQYF.

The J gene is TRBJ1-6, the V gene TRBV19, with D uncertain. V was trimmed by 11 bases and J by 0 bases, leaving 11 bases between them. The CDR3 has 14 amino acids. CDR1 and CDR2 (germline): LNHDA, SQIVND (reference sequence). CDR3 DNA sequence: TGTGCCTCCCTCGGGAGCTCCTATAATTCACCCCTCCACTTT. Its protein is CASLGSSYNSPLHF.

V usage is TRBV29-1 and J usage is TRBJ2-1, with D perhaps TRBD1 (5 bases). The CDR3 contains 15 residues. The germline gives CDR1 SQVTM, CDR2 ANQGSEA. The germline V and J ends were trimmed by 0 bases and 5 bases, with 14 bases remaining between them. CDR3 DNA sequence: TGCAGCGTTGAAGAGCCAAAGACAGTAAACAATGAGCAGTTCTTC. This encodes CSVEEPKTVNNEQFF.

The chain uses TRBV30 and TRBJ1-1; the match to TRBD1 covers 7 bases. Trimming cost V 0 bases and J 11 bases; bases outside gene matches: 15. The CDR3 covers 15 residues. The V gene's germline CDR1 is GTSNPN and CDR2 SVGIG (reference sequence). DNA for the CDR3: TGTGCCTGGAGTGTATTCCCGGGACAGCCACCGTGGGCTTTCTTT. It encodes CAWSVFPGQPPWAFF. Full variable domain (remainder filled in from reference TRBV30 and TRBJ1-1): SQTIHQWPATLVQPVGSPLSLECTVEGTSNPNLYWYRQAAGRGLQLLFYSVGIGQISSEVPQNLSASRPQDRQFILSSKKLLLSDSGFYLCAWSVFPGQPPWAFFGQGTRLTVV.

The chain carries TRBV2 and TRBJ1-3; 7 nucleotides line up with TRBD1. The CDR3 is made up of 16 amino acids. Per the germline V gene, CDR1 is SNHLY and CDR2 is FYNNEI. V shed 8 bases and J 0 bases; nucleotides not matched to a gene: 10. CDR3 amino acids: CASAGTEPTSGNTIYF. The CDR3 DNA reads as TGTGCCAGCGCCGGGACAGAGCCGACCTCTGGAAACACCATATATTTT.

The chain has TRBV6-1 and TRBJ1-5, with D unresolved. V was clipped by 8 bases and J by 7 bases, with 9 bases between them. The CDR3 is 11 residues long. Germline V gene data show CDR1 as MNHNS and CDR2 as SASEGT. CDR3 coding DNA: TGTGCCAGCGAATCGGTGCAGCCCCAGCATTTT. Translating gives CASESVQPQHF.